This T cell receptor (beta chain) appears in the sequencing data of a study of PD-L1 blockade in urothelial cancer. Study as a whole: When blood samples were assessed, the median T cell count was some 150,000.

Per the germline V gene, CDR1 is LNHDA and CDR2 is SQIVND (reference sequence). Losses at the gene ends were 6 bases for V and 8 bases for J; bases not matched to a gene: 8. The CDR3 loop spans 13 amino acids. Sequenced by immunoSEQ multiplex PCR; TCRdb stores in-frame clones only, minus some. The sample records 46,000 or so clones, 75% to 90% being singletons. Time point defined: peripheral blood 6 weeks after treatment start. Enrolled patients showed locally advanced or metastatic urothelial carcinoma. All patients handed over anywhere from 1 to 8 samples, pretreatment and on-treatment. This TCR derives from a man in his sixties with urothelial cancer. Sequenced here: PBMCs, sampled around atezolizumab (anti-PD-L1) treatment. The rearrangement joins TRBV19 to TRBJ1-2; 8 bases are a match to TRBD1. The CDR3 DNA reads TGTGCCAGTAGGCCTCAGGGGGCGCGCGGCTACACCTTC. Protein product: CASRPQGARGYTF.